This is a list of T cell receptor beta chains from one sample in a study of regulatory T cells in long-lasting Graves disease. MiXCR, applied by TCRdb to the multiplex PCR reads, yields one record per CDR3 protein. The sample has 350,000 to 550,000 distinct CDR3 sequences; 14% are singletons. This sample also appeared in a second study, on T cells in Graves' hyperthyroidism and ophthalmopathy.

The starting material was peripheral blood mononuclear cells (PBMCs), obtained at new diagnosis, from a patient treated with antithyroid drugs. The receptors were gathered from a woman in her forties or fifties with Graves disease. Both conserved end residues are part of each CDR3. D genes are given only for firm matches. Clone sizes are given selectively: once, few, many, or a class where the clone is expanded.

abundance | j_gene | len | d_gene | v_gene | CDR3nt | CDR3aa
many | TRBJ2-2 | 14 | TRBD1 | TRBV11-2 | TGTGCCAGCAGACCCCAGGGGGCAGCCGGGGAGCTGTTTTTT | CASRPQGAAGELFF
many | TRBJ1-2 | 12 | NA | TRBV28 | TGTGCCAGCAGTTCCCGGACAGCCGGCTACACCTTC | CASSSRTAGYTF
NA | TRBJ1-5 | 15 | TRBD1 | TRBV28 | TGTGCCAGCAGTTTTAGGACAGGGGCCGGGCAGCCCCAGCATTTT | CASSFRTGAGQPQHF
many | TRBJ2-7 | 14 | NA | TRBV11-2 | TGTGCCAGCAGCCCAATAGCTGACTACTACGAGCAGTACTTC | CASSPIADYYEQYF
few | TRBJ1-1 | 14 | TRBD1 | TRBV5-1 | TGCGCCAGCAGCTTGAGGACAGGGCACACTGAAGCTTTCTTT | CASSLRTGHTEAFF
NA | TRBJ2-1 | 16 | TRBD2 | TRBV11-3 | TGTGCCAGCAGCCCCCGCTCGGGACTAGTTGACAATGAGCAGTTCTTC | CASSPRSGLVDNEQFF
NA | TRBJ2-7 | 15 | TRBD1 | TRBV18 | TGTGCCAGCTCACCTAGGGACAGGTACCAGAACGAGCAGTACTTC | CASSPRDRYQNEQYF
many | TRBJ2-2 | 18 | NA | TRBV24-1 | TGTGCCACCAGTGATCCAGAGGGCAGGCTAGCGAACACCGGGGAGCTGTTTTTT | CATSDPEGRLANTGELFF
few | TRBJ2-7 | 17 | NA | TRBV4-1 | TGCGCCAGCAGCCAACACCACTCCGGGACTTACAACTACGAGCAGTACTTC | CASSQHHSGTYNYEQYF
few | TRBJ2-4 | 14 | TRBD1 | TRBV9 | TGTGCCAGCAGCGTCTCCGGGACAGAAAACATTCAGTACTTC | CASSVSGTENIQYF
many | TRBJ2-1 | 15 | NA | TRBV10-3 | TGTGCCATCAGTAATGACTACCCCCCCTACAATGAGCAGTTCTTC | CAISNDYPPYNEQFF
few | TRBJ2-2 | 15 | NA | TRBV7-6 | TGTGCCAGCAGCTCGCCGGGCCGAGAGACCGGGGAGCTGTTTTTT | CASSSPGRETGELFF
NA | TRBJ2-1 | 13 | NA | TRBV12-5 | TGTGCTAGTGCCTCCAACGTTGGGGATGAGCAGTTCTTC | CASASNVGDEQFF
many | TRBJ1-5 | 15 | NA | TRBV28 | TGTGCCAGCTCGAATTTAGCCAGATCCAATCAGCCCCAGCATTTT | CASSNLARSNQPQHF
many | TRBJ2-3 | 13 | NA | TRBV20-1 | TGCAGTGCTAGTGTTAGTCGGGCAGATACGCAGTATTTT | CSASVSRADTQYF
few | TRBJ1-2 | 15 | NA | TRBV7-9 | TGTGCCAGCAGCTTACGGTTAAGAGCTAACTATGGCTACACCTTC | CASSLRLRANYGYTF
few | TRBJ2-5 | 15 | TRBD2 | TRBV29-1 | TGCAGCGTTGAAACGGGGCGGGAGCGGGTAGAGACCCAGTACTTC | CSVETGRERVETQYF
many | TRBJ2-3 | 14 | NA | TRBV18 | TGTGCCAGCTCACCACCAGCGATGACAGATACGCAGTATTTT | CASSPPAMTDTQYF
many | TRBJ2-7 | 13 | NA | TRBV12-3/TRBV12-4 | TGTGCCAGCAGTAAATCCCCAGGCTACGAGCAGTACTTC | CASSKSPGYEQYF
NA | TRBJ2-7 | 13 | NA | TRBV6-1 | TGTGCCAGCAGCACTAGTAGCCCCTACGAGCAGTACTTC | CASSTSSPYEQYF
many | TRBJ2-1 | 13 | NA | TRBV28 | TGTGCCAGCAGCCGAGGACAGCCCAATGAGCAGTTCTTC | CASSRGQPNEQFF
NA | TRBJ1-4 | 14 | NA | TRBV6-1 | TGTGCCAGCAGTGTTCACAGCGCCAACGAAAAACTGTTTTTT | CASSVHSANEKLFF
few | TRBJ2-7 | 12 | NA | TRBV19 | TGTGCCAGTAAAGAGGGGTCGGACGAGCAGTACTTC | CASKEGSDEQYF
once | TRBJ2-1 | 15 | TRBD2 | TRBV3-1 | TGTGCCAGCAGCCTCGGAGCGGGAGAATACAACGAGCAGTTCTTC | CASSLGAGEYNEQFF
NA | TRBJ1-1 | 15 | NA | TRBV3-1 | TGTGCCAGCAGCCAAGACCCCGGTGTGTCAGGGGAAGCTTTCTTT | CASSQDPGVSGEAFF
many | TRBJ1-2 | 16 | NA | TRBV28 | TGTGCCAGCGACCCTTTGGAGGGAGGGGCTAACTATGGCTACACCTTC | CASDPLEGGANYGYTF
many | TRBJ2-1 | 20 | TRBD1 | TRBV7-2 | TGTGCCAGCAGCTTAGAATTGGGACAGGGTTGGGTTAGCGGGTTTCATGAGCAGTTCTTC | CASSLELGQGWVSGFHEQFF
many | TRBJ2-1 | 12 | NA | TRBV30 | TGTGCCTGGACGACCCAATACAATGAGCAGTTCTTC | CAWTTQYNEQFF
NA | TRBJ2-3 | 14 | NA | TRBV11-2 | TGTGCCAGCAGCGGAAGCTGGAGCACAGATACGCAGTATTTT | CASSGSWSTDTQYF
many | TRBJ2-1 | 16 | TRBD2 | TRBV5-1 | TGCGCCAGCAGCTTGCAGGCGGGAGGCTCCTACAATGAGCAGTTCTTC | CASSLQAGGSYNEQFF
few | TRBJ1-4 | 16 | TRBD1 | TRBV11-1 | TGTGCCAGCAGCCGGACTCCGGGACAGGGGAGCGAAAAACTGTTTTTT | CASSRTPGQGSEKLFF
many | TRBJ2-1 | 15 | NA | TRBV6-1 | TGTGCCAGCACCTTAGACTACATCTCCTACAATGAGCAGTTCTTC | CASTLDYISYNEQFF
many | TRBJ2-7 | 11 | NA | TRBV11-2 | TGTGCCAGCAGCTTCCCAGCGCGGCAGTACTTC | CASSFPARQYF
many | TRBJ2-2 | 16 | NA | TRBV6-2/TRBV6-3 | TGTGCCAGCAGTTATTTCAGGGGACCGAACACCGGGGAGCTGTTTTTT | CASSYFRGPNTGELFF
many | TRBJ2-1 | 17 | NA | TRBV5-1 | TGCGCCAGCAGCCACCGAGGGGGGGAGAGCTCCTACAATGAGCAGTTCTTC | CASSHRGGESSYNEQFF
NA | TRBJ1-1 | 14 | NA | TRBV5-1 | TGCGCCAGCACTACAGGGAAGCGGAACACTGAAGCTTTCTTT | CASTTGKRNTEAFF
NA | TRBJ2-7 | 16 | TRBD2 | TRBV19 | TGTGCCAGTAGTATGGGACTAGCGGGAGGCTCCTACGAGCAGTACTTC | CASSMGLAGGSYEQYF
many | TRBJ1-2 | 14 | NA | TRBV6-1 | TGTGCCAGCAGTCCCGGAGGGGAAGCCGGGGGCTACACCTTC | CASSPGGEAGGYTF
few | TRBJ1-2 | 17 | TRBD1 | TRBV9 | TGTGCCAGCAGCTCCCCGGGAGGGGCAGGGGGCAGAATGGGCTACACCTTC | CASSSPGGAGGRMGYTF
many | TRBJ2-1 | 13 | NA | TRBV2 | TGTGCCAGCAGTGAAGACAGGGTCAATGAGCAGTTCTTC | CASSEDRVNEQFF
NA | TRBJ2-7 | 12 | NA | TRBV6-2/TRBV6-3 | TGTGCCAGCAGCCAAATCAAAGCCGAGCAGTACTTC | CASSQIKAEQYF
NA | TRBJ2-7 | 16 | TRBD2 | TRBV20-1 | TGCAGTGCCTCACCCGCCGGGACTAGCGGGGGCTACGAGCAGTACTTC | CSASPAGTSGGYEQYF
many | TRBJ1-2 | 16 | TRBD1 | TRBV27 | TGTGCCAGCAGTTTATCGTACCGGGACAGTAACTATGGCTACACCTTC | CASSLSYRDSNYGYTF
many | TRBJ2-7 | 12 | NA | TRBV11-2 | TGTGCCAGCAGCCCCTCGGGGGACGAGCAGTACTTC | CASSPSGDEQYF
NA | TRBJ1-2 | 13 | NA | TRBV18 | TGTGCCAGCTCACCGCGGCCGGTTGGTGGCTACACCTTC | CASSPRPVGGYTF
many | TRBJ2-7 | 11 | NA | TRBV28 | TGTGCCAGTCGGGACACCTACGAGCAGTACTTC | CASRDTYEQYF
few | TRBJ2-1 | 13 | TRBD1 | TRBV6-4 | TGTGCCAGCAGTGATTCCGAATACAGGGGGCCCTTCTTC | CASSDSEYRGPFF
many | TRBJ2-7 | 15 | NA | TRBV18 | TGTGCCAGCTCACCACCTAGGACAGACTCCTACGAGCAGTACTTC | CASSPPRTDSYEQYF
many | TRBJ2-2 | 13 | NA | TRBV5-1 | TGCGCCAGCAGCCCCCCCTCACCCGGGGAGCTGTTTTTT | CASSPPSPGELFF
NA | TRBJ2-2 | 16 | NA | TRBV14 | TGTGCCAGCAGCCTCAGGACAGATCCGAACACCGGGGAGCTGTTTTTT | CASSLRTDPNTGELFF
few | TRBJ1-2 | 13 | NA | TRBV12-3/TRBV12-4 | TGTGCCACGCATCACGGAGGGTTTAATGGCTACACCTTC | CATHHGGFNGYTF